These T cell receptor beta chains were read from a single sample in a study of response to subunit inactivated influenza vaccine. From the RT-PCR reads, TCRdb called clonotypes with MiXCR, one entry per CDR3 protein. The sample has over 150,000 distinct CDR3 sequences; 9.5% to 13% are singletons. The source material was non-naive T cells sorted from PBMCs, sampled 40 to 50 days after vaccination. The receptors were sampled from a man aged 45-60 years who received an inactivated influenza vaccine. Each CDR3 is given with its conserved first and last residue. The D gene is left open where the match is weak. Not all rows give a size; the values are once, few, many and, for expanded clones, a class.

.,TRBJ1-6,TRBV4-3,many,TGCGCCAGCAGCCAAGTCCCCCTCCCGGGGAATTCACCCCTCCACTTT,CASSQVPLPGNSPLHF
TRBD2,TRBJ2-7,TRBV6-4,few,TGTGCCTACCGGGGGCCGGGACTAGCGTTAGACGAGCAGTACTTC,CAYRGPGLALDEQYF
TRBD1,TRBJ1-6,TRBV19,once,TGTGCCAGTAGTACCCGGGACAGCTATAATTCACCCCTCCACTTT,CASSTRDSYNSPLHF
.,TRBJ2-5,TRBV2,.,TGTGCCAGCAGTAGCGAGCTAGCGGAGACCCAGTACTTC,CASSSELAETQYF
.,TRBJ2-1,TRBV5-1,once,TGCGCCAGCAGCGGGGGAGTGTCGATCTCCTACAATGAGCAGTTCTTC,CASSGGVSISYNEQFF
.,TRBJ1-3,TRBV28,many,TGTGCCAGCATTACCGGGGGCGGCTCTGGAAACACCATATATTTT,CASITGGGSGNTIYF
.,TRBJ2-5,TRBV6-5,few,TGTGCCAGCAGTTACTCGCTTGGGGGAGCAGGGACCCAGTACTTC,CASSYSLGGAGTQYF
.,TRBJ2-3,TRBV30,.,TGTGCCTCACAGCGGCAACCCACAGATACGCAGTATTTT,CASQRQPTDTQYF
.,TRBJ1-3,TRBV4-3,few,TGCGCCAGCAGCCCTGAACCACAGGGATCTGGAAACACCATATATTTT,CASSPEPQGSGNTIYF
.,TRBJ2-1,TRBV5-5,many,TGTGCCAGCAGCCTCCGCCGGGAGACACCAACACGGTTCTTC,CASSLRRETPTRFF
TRBD1,TRBJ1-2,TRBV12-3/TRBV12-4,few,TGTGCCAGCAGTTCCGGGACAGGGCGAGTGGGCTACACCTTC,CASSSGTGRVGYTF
.,TRBJ1-2,TRBV6-1,.,TGTGCCAGCAGTGATCTTTCCCGGACAGAGACAAACTATGGCTACACCTTC,CASSDLSRTETNYGYTF
TRBD1,TRBJ1-6,TRBV3-1,.,TGTGCCAGCAGCCGCGGGACAGGGGATTCACCCCTCCACTTT,CASSRGTGDSPLHF
.,TRBJ1-1,TRBV5-5,.,TGTGCCAGCAGCTTGGCCCCCTCGCGGGATGAAGCTTTCTTT,CASSLAPSRDEAFF
TRBD2,TRBJ2-1,TRBV20-1,few,TGCAGTGGGACTAGCGGGAGTAGGAGGGGCAATGAGCAGTTCTTC,CSGTSGSRRGNEQFF
TRBD2,TRBJ2-3,TRBV6-1,.,TGTGTCAGCAGTGTCTCCAAGCGGGGGGGGTTCACAGATACGCAGTATTTT,CVSSVSKRGGFTDTQYF
.,TRBJ2-1,TRBV29-1,few,TGCAGCGCCTGGGGGGACGCAGGGGACAATGAGCAGTTCTTC,CSAWGDAGDNEQFF
.,TRBJ2-5,TRBV11-1,.,TGTGCCAGCAGCTTAGACCAGGGGCAGGGAGAGACCCAGTACTTC,CASSLDQGQGETQYF
.,TRBJ1-4,TRBV7-2,.,TGTGCCAGTTCGTGGACAGCCAGTGAAAAACTGTTTTTT,CASSWTASEKLFF
TRBD1,TRBJ2-7,TRBV12-3/TRBV12-4,.,TGTGCCAGCAGCTCCAGGACAGGGAACTACGAGCAGTACTTC,CASSSRTGNYEQYF
TRBD1,TRBJ1-6,TRBV2,.,TGTGCCAGCAGTGAGTTAGGACAGGGAAGTTCACCCCTCCACTTT,CASSELGQGSSPLHF
.,TRBJ2-7,TRBV28,few,TGTGCCAGCAGTTTTATCCCTTATGGCATGAACTACGAGCAGTACTTC,CASSFIPYGMNYEQYF
.,TRBJ1-1,TRBV3-1,once,TGTGCCAGCAGCCATCATAGCGGTAGTGGAAGGGGGGCTCGGGAAGCTTTCTTT,CASSHHSGSGRGAREAFF
.,TRBJ1-5,TRBV28,many,TGTGCCAGCAGGGGAAACAATCAGCCCCAGCATTTT,CASRGNNQPQHF
.,TRBJ1-3,TRBV3-1,many,TGTGCCAGCAGCCTAGTAGGGGAGAAGACTGGAAACACCATATATTTT,CASSLVGEKTGNTIYF
.,TRBJ1-1,TRBV29-1,few,TGCAGCCCGCGGATTGTTAGGGACCCGCAGGGGACTGAAGCTTTCTTT,CSPRIVRDPQGTEAFF
TRBD2,TRBJ2-1,TRBV5-5,many,TGTGCCAGCAGCTTGACTGTGTCGGGAGGATCCAATGAGCAGTTCTTC,CASSLTVSGGSNEQFF